This TCR beta chain stems from a study of beta chain features in type 1 diabetes. This clone was seen more than once but under ten times. The antigen is unknown. CDR1 and CDR2 (germline): MGHRA, YSYEKL. The CDR3 runs to 16 residues. V lost 3 bases and J lost 5, with 17 bases in between. Sampling consisted of one heparinised blood draw per donor, averaging approximately 120 mL. Expressed TCRB transcripts were sequenced because the entire RNA isolate underwent reverse transcription. The repertoire was sequenced with immunoSEQ multiplex PCR; TCRdb's copy has only in-frame clones and lacks some. The repertoire holds 600,000 to 650,000 clones, around 16% seen once, with roughly 0.098% in the top ten. General study findings and limits: Patients with type 1 diabetes carried fewer insertions and had more deletions at their VDJ junctions.

Source material: naive CD4+ T cells from blood. This clonotype originated in a young man in good health. V usage is TRBV4-1 and J usage is TRBJ1-5; no clear D gene. The CDR3 spells CASSHTKLDGYQPQHF. CDR3 in DNA: TGCGCCAGCAGCCACACTAAATTGGACGGATATCAGCCCCAGCATTTT.